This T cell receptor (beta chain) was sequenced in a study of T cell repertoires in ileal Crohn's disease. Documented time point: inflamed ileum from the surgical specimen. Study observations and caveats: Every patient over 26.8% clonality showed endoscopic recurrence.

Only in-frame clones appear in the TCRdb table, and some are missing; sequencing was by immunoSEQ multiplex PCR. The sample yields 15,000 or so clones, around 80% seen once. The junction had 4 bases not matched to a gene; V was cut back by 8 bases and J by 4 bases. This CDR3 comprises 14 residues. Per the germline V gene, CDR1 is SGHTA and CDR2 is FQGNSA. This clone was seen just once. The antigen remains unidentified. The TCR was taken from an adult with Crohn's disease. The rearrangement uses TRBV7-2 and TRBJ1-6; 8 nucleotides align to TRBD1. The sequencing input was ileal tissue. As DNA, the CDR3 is TGTGCCAGCCCGGGACAGGAGTATAATTCACCCCTCCACTTT. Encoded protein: CASPGQEYNSPLHF.